The entry that follows covers one T cell receptor (beta chain) sequence. Germline V lookup: CDR1 SEHNR, CDR2 FQNEAQ (reference sequence). The CDR3 loop spans 11 amino acids. The data were taken from a study of lymphopenia after photon versus proton radiotherapy. Sequencing was performed with immunoSEQ multiplex PCR; in TCRdb, only in-frame clones are kept and a portion is missing. The data show about 35,000 clones, with roughly 90% seen just once and 12% to 15% held by the top ten. This TCR derives from a man between 60 and 75 years old with cholangiocarcinoma. The sequencing here drew on peripheral blood, taken from a patient treated with photon-based radiotherapy. This sequence joins TRBV7-9 and TRBJ2-5; D call uncertain. The J call may be mistaken, given a closer DNA end match to TRBJ2-7. DNA of the CDR3: TGTGCCAGCAGCCCAGTTTACGAGCAGTACTTC. Protein product: CASSPVYEQYF.